This TCR beta chain was retrieved from a study of PD-1 blockade in classical Hodgkin lymphoma (dated by TCRdb to between 2020 and 2021). Notes on the research overall: Nivolumab dosing was 3 mg/kg intravenously every 2 weeks, continuing until either disease progression or unacceptable toxicity. A peripheral blood immune signature of response to PD-1 blockade in classical Hodgkin lymphoma was defined using TCR beta sequencing and CyTOF. Broad study findings and their caveats: CD4+ but not CD8+ TCR diversity rose significantly by C4D1 (p=0.0027 vs p=0.16), most apparent in complete responders (p=0.02). Lower diversity was seen in patients whose nivolumab began less than 1 year after ASCT, and these patients were left out of later analyses so that immune reconstitution would not confound the results. Baseline diversity similar to that of newly diagnosed patients was observed in trial patients achieving complete response, whereas significantly lower diversity was observed in partial responders and progressors. Baseline TCR diversity was reported to be lower in newly diagnosed patients than in healthy donors and to be lower still in relapsed/refractory patients. The study was restricted to a single clinical trial cohort, and the causes of repertoire differences, possibly disease activity or prior therapy, were left undefined.

CDR1 is given as SGHRS and CDR2 as YFSETQ, both from the germline V gene. The CDR3 numbers 13 residues from cysteine through phenylalanine. Only the CDR3 part of the read is kept: 39 bases, read in frame from the first base. Deletion took 4 bases off V and 5 bases off J, with a span of 12 bases between the germline ends. Genomic DNA was extracted with the Qiagen DNeasy kit from unsorted PBMCs and from negatively selected CD4+ and CD8+ fractions. Amplification of TCR beta CDR3 regions was done by immunoSEQ multiplex PCR with primers that anneal to V and J segments. A synthetic immune receptor repertoire was used to minimize amplification bias, and any residual bias was removed computationally once sequencing was done. The original methods were these. Repertoire diversity was quantified as the Shannon entropy index using custom Python scripts. Unsorted, CD4+ and CD8+ repertoires were analyzed separately, except in combined analyses where CD4+ and CD8+ sequences were merged in silico. A clone was considered expanded if an increase in frequency of at least 2-fold after treatment relative to C1D1 was found, and a pseudocount of 0.5 was applied to clones undetected at baseline. Clones with 0 or 1 copy at C1D1 were defined as singleton clones, while clones with 2 or more copies were defined as non-singleton clones. By matching protein sequences in sorted samples from the same patient, clones expanded in unsorted samples were annotated as CD4+, CD8+ or unknown. Diversity changes from C1D1 to C4D1 were tested in paired samples using Wilcoxon tests. This immuneACCESS table, as held by TCRdb, lists in-frame sequences with V and J called but not all clones. Of the missing ones, under half trace to an unresolved V gene in checked studies; the others have no known cause. That table supplies the V and J calls and clone size; D and trimming were determined from the DNA. The sample has about 13,000 clones on record, over 80% of them singletons. More than 20% of the sample is in the top ten clones.

Turning to this clone: The antigen it recognizes is unknown. No base quality values were provided; no much bigger clone lies one nucleotide off.

The time point label for this specimen denotes: cycle 1 day 1 (C1D1), immediately before nivolumab initiation. Relapse after autologous stem cell transplantation had occurred in all trial patients, and cohorts A, B and C were distinguished by prior brentuximab vedotin exposure. The trial cohort included 56 patients with relapsed/refractory classical Hodgkin lymphoma, and each patient had a best overall response of complete response, partial response or progressive disease. In the multi-cohort phase II CheckMate 205 trial, trial patients received single-agent nivolumab. An independent review committee assessed best overall response by applying the 2007 International Working Group response criteria. PBMCs from the trial were collected at three points: immediately before nivolumab initiation (C1D1), and during therapy at cycle 2 day 1 and cycle 4 day 1. Peripheral blood was collected in 8 mL Vacutainer Cell Preparation Tubes, from which PBMCs were isolated by centrifugation and then cryopreserved.

This chain is built from TRBV5-1 and TRBJ2-5; perhaps TRBD1 is the D gene, with 6 bases matching. The TCR comes from a human donor with classical Hodgkin lymphoma. The specimen was peripheral blood mononuclear cells (PBMCs), collected at baseline. CDR3 region: CASSPQGLETQYF. DNA sequence: TGCGCCAGCAGCCCGCAGGGGCTGGAGACCCAGTACTTC. The full variable domain, completed from the reference TRBV5-1 and TRBJ2-5 proteins outside the CDR3, reads KAGVTQTPRYLIKTRGQQVTLSCSPISGHRSVSWYQQTPGQGLQFLFEYFSETQRNKGNFPGRFSGRQFSNSRSEMNVSTLELGDSALYLCASSPQGLETQYFGPGTRLLVL.